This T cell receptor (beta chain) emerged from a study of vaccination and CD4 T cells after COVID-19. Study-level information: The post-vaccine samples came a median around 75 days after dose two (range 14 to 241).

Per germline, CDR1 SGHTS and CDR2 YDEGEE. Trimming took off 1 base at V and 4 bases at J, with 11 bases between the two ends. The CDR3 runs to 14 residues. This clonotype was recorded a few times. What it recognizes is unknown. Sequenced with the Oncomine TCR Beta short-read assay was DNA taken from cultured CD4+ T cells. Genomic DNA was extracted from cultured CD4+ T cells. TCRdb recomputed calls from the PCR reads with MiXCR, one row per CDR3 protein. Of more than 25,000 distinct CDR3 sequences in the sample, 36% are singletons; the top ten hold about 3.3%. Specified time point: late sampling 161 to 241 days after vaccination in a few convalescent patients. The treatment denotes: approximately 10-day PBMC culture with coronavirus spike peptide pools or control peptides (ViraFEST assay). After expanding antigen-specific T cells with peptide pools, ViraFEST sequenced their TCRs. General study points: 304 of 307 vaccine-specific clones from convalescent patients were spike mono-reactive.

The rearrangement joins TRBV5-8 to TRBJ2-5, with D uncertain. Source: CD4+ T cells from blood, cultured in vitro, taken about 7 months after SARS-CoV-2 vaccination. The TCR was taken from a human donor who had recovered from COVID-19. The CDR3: CASSLSSPTETQYF. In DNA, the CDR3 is TGTGCCAGCAGCTTGTCATCGCCCACAGAGACCCAGTACTTC.